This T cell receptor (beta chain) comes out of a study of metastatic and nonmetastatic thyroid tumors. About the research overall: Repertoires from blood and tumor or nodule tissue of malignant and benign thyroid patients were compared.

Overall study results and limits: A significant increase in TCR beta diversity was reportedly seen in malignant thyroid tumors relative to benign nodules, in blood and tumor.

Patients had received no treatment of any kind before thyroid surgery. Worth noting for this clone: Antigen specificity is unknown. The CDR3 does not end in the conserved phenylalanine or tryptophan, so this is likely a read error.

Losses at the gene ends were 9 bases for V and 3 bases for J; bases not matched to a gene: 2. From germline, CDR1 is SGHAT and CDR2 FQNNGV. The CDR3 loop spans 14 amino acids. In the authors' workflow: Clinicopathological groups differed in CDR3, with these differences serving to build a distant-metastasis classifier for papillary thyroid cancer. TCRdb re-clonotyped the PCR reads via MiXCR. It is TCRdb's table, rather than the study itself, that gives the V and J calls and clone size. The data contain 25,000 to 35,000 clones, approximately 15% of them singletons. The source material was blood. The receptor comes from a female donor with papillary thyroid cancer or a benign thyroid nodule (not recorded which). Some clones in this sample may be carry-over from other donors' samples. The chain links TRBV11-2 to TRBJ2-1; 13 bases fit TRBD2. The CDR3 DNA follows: TGTGCCAGTGGACTAGCGGGAGTCTACAATGAGCAGTTCTCC. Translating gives CASGLAGVYNEQFS.